This T cell receptor (beta chain) was identified in a study of shared clonotypes between healthy human individuals. In regard to this clone: Its antigen remains unidentified.

Whole-study findings and limits: The study found about 5% of naive CD4 clonotypes shared across a handful of donors. Relative to clonotypes present in all four donors, those not shared had lower generation probabilities.

Every subset's genomic DNA went evenly onto several immunoSEQ plates. Data came from immunoSEQ multiplex PCR; TCRdb stores just in-frame clones and leaves some out. The table lists millions of clones, around nine tenths of them singletons. The donors, healthy adults who were HIV-negative, had experienced no recent acute infections or vaccinations. V was clipped by 5 bases and J by 4 bases; unmatched bases: 6. Germline V gives CDR1 KGHSH, CDR2 LQKENI. The CDR3 runs 14 residues. Sequenced sample: naive CD4+ T cells sorted from blood. Described subset: CD45RA+ positively selected. The TCR comes from a man between 18 and 35 years old in good health. V gene TRBV18 combines with J gene TRBJ2-7; 9 positions match TRBD2. CDR3 DNA sequence: TGTGCCAGCTCAATAGCGGGAGAGGGATACGAGCAGTACTTC. Amino acids: CASSIAGEGYEQYF.